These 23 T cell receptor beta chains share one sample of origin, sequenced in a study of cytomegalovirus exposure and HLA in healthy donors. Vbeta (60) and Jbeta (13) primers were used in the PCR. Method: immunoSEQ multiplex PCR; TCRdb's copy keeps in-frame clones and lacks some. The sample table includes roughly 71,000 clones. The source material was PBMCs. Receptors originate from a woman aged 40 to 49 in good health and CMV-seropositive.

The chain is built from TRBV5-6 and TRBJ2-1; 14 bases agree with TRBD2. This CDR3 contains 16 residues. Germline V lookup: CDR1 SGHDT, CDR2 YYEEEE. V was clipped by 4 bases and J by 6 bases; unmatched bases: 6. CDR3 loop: CASSIPTSGGANEQFF. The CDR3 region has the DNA TGTGCCAGCAGCATACCGACTAGCGGGGGGGCCAATGAGCAGTTCTTC.

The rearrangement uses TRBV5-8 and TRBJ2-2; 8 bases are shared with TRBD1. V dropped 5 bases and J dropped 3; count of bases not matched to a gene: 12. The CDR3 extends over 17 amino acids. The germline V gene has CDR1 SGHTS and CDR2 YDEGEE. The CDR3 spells CASSDYMDRADTGELFF. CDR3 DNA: TGTGCCAGCAGTGATTACATGGACAGGGCGGACACCGGGGAGCTGTTTTTT.

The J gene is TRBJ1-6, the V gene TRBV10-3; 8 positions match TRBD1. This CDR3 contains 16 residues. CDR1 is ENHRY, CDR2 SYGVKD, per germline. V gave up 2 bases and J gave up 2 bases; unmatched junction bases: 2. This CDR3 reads CAISEAGGTYNSPLHF. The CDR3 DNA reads TGTGCCATCAGTGAGGCAGGGGGCACCTATAATTCACCCCTCCACTTT.

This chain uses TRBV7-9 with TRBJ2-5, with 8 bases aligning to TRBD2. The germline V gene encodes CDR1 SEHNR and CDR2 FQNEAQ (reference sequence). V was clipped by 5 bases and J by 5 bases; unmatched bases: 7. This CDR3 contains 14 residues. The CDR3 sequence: CASSLSGNGETQYF. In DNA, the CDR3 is TGTGCCAGCAGCCTTAGCGGGAACGGGGAGACCCAGTACTTC.

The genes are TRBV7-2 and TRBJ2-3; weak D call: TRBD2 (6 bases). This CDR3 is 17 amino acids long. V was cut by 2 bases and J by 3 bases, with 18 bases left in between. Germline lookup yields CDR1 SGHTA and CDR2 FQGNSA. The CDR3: CASSLRSAGSGTDTQYF. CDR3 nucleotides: TGTGCCAGCAGCTTAAGGTCGGCGGGAAGCGGTACAGATACGCAGTATTTT.

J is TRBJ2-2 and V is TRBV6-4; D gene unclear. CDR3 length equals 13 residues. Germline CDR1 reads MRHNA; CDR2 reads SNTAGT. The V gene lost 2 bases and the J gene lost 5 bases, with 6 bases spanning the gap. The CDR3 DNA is TGTGCCAGCAGTGACGGCCAAACCGGGGAGCTGTTTTTT. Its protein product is CASSDGQTGELFF.

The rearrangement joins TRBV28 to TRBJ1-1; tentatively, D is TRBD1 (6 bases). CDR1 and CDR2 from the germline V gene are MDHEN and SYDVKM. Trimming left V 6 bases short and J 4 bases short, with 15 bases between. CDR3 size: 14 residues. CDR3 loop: CASRETGFFTEAFF. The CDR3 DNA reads TGTGCCAGCAGGGAAACAGGGTTCTTCACTGAAGCTTTCTTT.

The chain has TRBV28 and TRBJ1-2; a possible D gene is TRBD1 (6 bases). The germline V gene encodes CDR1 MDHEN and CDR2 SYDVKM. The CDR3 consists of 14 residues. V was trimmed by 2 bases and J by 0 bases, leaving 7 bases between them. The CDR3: CASSLAGANYGYTF. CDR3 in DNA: TGTGCCAGCAGTTTAGCAGGGGCTAACTATGGCTACACCTTC.

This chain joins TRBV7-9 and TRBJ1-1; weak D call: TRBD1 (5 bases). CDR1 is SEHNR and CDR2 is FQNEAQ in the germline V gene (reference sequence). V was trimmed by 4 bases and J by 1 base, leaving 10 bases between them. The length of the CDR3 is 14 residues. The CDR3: CASSSPGENTEAFF. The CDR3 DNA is TGTGCCAGCAGCTCGCCGGGGGAGAACACTGAAGCTTTCTTT. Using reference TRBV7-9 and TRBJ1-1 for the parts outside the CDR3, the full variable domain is DTGVSQNPRHKITKRGQNVTFRCDPISEHNRLYWYRQTLGQGPEFLTYFQNEAQLEKSRLLSDRFSAERPKGSFSTLEIQRTEQGDSAMYLCASSSPGENTEAFFGQGTRLTVV.

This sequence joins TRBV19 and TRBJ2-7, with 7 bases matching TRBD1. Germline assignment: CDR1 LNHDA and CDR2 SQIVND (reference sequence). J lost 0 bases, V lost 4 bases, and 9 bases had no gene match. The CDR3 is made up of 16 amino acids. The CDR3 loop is CASSTYPRDSSYEQYF. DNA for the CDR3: TGTGCCAGTAGTACTTACCCCCGGGACAGCTCCTACGAGCAGTACTTC. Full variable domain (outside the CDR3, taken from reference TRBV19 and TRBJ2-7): DGGITQSPKYLFRKEGQNVTLSCEQNLNHDAMYWYRQDPGQGLRLIYYSQIVNDFQKGDIAEGYSVSREKKESFPLTVTSAQKNPTAFYLCASSTYPRDSSYEQYFGPGTRLTVT.

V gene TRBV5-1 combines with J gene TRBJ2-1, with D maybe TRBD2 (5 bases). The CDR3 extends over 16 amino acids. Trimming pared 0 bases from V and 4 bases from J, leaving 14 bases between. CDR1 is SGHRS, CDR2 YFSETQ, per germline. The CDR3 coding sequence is TGCGCCAGCAGCTTGGTTAGTGGGAGAGGGTACAATGAGCAGTTCTTC. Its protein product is CASSLVSGRGYNEQFF.

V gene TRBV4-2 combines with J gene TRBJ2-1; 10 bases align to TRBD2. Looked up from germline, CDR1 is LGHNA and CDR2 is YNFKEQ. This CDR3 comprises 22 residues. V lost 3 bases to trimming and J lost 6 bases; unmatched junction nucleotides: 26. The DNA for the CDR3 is TGTGCCAGCAGCCAGGGGGTTCGGGGCCTAGCGGGAGCCTCGAAGTTCCCCAATGAGCAGTTCTTC. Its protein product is CASSQGVRGLAGASKFPNEQFF.

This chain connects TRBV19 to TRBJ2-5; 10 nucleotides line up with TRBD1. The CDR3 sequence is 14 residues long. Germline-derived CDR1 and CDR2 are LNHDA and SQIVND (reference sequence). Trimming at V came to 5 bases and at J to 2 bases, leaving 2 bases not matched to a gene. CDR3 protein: CASSGDRGQETQYF. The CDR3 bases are TGTGCCAGTAGTGGGGACAGGGGACAAGAGACCCAGTACTTC.

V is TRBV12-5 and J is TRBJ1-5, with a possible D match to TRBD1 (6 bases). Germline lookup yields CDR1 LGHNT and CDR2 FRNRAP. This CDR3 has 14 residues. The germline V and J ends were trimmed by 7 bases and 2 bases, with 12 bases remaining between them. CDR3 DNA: TGTGCTAGTGACACAGGGATGGGCAATCAGCCCCAGCATTTT. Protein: CASDTGMGNQPQHF.

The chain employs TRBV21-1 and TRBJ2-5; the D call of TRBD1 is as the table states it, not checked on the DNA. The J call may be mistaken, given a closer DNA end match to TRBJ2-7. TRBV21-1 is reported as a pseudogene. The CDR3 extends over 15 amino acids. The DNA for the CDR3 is TGTGCCAGCAGCAAACTGGGTGATAGACAGGTCGAGCAGTACTTC. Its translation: CASSKLGDRQVEQYF.

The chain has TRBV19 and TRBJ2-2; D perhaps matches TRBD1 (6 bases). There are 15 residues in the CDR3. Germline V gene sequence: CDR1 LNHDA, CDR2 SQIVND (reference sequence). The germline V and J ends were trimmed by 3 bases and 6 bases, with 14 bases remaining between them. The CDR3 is CASSIELTGAGELFF. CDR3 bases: TGTGCCAGTAGTATTGAACTGACAGGCGCCGGGGAGCTGTTTTTT. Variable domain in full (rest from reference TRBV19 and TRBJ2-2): DGGITQSPKYLFRKEGQNVTLSCEQNLNHDAMYWYRQDPGQGLRLIYYSQIVNDFQKGDIAEGYSVSREKKESFPLTVTSAQKNPTAFYLCASSIELTGAGELFFGEGSRLTVL.

The CDR3 nucleotides read TGTGCCATGGACAGGGGGCCGAATGAGCAGTTCTTC. Residues: CAMDRGPNEQFF. This chain connects TRBV10-3 to TRBJ2-1; 11 positions match TRBD1. Losses at the gene ends were 9 bases for V and 7 bases for J; bases not matched to a gene: 2. Germline V gene sequence: CDR1 ENHRY, CDR2 SYGVKD. This CDR3 is 12 amino acids long.

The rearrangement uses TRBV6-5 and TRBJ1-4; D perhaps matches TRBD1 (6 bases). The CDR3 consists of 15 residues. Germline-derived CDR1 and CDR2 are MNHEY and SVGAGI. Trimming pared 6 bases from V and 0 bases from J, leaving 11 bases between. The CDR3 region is CASSRRGSTNEKLFF. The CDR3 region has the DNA TGTGCCAGCAGCCGCAGGGGTTCAACTAATGAAAAACTGTTTTTT.

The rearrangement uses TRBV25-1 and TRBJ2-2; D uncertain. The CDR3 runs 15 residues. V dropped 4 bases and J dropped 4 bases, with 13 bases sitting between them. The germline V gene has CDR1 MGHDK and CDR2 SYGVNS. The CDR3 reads CASSVRGESTGELFF. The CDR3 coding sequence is TGTGCCAGCAGTGTCCGAGGAGAGAGCACCGGGGAGCTGTTTTTT.

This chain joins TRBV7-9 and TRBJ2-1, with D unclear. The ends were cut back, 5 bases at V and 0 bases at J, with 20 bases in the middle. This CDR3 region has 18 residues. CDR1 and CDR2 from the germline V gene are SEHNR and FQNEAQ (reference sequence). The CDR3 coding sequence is TGTGCCAGCAGCCATATTAGACTGAAACTTAGCTCCTACAATGAGCAGTTCTTC. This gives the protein CASSHIRLKLSSYNEQFF.

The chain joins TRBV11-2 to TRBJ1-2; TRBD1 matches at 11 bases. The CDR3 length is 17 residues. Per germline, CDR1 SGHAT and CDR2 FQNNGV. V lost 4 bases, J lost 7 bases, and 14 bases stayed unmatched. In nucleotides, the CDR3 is TGTGCCAGCAGCTCGCTCTTGGACAGGGGGCGCCTTGGTGGCTACACCTTC. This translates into CASSSLLDRGRLGGYTF.

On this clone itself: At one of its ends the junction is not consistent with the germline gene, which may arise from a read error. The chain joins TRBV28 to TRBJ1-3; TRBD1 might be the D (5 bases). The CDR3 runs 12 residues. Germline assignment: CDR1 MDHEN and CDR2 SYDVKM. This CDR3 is CASSPPNRDLLF. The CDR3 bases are TGTGCCAGCAGTCCCCCAAACCGGGACTTGCTATTT.

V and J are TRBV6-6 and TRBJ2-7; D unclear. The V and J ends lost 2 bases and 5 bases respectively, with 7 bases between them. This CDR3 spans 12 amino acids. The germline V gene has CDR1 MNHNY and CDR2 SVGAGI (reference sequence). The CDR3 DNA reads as TGTGCCAGCAGTTACCCCCGGGACGAGCAGTACTTC. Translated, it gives CASSYPRDEQYF.